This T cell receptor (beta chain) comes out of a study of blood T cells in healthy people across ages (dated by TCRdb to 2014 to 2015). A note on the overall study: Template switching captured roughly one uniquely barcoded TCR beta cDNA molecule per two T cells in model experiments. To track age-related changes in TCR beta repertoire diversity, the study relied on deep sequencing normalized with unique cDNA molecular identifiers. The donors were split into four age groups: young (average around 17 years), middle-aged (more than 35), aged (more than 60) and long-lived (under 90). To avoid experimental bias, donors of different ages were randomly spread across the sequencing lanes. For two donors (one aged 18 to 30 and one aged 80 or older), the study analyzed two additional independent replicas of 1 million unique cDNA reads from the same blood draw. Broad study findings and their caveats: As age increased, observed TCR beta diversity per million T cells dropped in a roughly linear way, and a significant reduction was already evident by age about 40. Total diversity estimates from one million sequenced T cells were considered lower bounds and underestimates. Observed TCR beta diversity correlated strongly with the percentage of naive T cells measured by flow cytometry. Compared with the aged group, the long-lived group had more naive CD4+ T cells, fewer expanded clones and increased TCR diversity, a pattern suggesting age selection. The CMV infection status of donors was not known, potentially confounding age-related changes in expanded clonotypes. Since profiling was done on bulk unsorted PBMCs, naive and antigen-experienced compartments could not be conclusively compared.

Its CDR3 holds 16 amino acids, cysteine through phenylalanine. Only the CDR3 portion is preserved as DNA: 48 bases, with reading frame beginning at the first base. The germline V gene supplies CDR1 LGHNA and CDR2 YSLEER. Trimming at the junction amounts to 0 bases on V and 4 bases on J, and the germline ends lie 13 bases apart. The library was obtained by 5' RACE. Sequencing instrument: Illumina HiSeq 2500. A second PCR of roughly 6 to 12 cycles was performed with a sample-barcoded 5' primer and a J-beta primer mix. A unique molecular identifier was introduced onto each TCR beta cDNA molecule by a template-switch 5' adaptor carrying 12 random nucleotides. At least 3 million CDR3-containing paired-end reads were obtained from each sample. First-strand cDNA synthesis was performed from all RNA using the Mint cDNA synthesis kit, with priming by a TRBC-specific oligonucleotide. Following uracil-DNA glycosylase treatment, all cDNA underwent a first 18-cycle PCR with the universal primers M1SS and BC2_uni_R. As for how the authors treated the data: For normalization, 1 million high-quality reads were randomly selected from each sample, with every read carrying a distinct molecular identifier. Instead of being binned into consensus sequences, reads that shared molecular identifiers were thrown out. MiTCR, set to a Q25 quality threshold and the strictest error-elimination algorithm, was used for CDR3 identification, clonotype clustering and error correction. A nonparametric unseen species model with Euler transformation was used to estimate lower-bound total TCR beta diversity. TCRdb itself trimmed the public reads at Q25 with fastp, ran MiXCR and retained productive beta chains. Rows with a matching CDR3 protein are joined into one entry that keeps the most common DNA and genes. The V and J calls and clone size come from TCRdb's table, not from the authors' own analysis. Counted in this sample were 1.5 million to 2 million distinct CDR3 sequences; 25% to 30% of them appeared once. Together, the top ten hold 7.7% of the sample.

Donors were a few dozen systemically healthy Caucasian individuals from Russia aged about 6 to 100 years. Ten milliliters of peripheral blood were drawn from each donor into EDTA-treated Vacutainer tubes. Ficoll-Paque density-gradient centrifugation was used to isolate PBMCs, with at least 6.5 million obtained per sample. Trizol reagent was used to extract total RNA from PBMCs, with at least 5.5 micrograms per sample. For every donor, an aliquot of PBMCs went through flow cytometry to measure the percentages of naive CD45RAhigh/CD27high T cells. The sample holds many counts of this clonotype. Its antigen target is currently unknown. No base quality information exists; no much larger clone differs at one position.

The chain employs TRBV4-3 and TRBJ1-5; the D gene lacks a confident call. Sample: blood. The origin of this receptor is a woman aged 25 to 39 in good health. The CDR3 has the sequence CASSQDNRVPNQPQHF. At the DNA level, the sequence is TGCGCCAGCAGCCAAGATAACCGGGTCCCTAATCAGCCCCAGCATTTT.